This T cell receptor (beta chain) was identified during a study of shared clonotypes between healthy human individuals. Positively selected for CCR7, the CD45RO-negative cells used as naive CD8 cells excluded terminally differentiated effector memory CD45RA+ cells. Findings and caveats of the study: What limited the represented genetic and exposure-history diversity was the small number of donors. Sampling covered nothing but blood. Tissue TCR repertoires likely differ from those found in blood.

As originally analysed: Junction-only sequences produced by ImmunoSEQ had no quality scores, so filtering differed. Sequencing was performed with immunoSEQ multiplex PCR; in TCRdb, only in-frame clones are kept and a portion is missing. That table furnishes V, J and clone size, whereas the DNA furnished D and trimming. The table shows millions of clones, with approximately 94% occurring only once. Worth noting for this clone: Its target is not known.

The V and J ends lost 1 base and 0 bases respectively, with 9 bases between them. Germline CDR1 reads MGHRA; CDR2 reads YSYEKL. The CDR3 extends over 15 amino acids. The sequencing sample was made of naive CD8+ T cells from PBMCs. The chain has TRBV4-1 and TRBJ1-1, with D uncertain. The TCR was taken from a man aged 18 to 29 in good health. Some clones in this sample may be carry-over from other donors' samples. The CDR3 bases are TGCGCCAGCAGCCAAGCCGGCCTTATGAACACTGAAGCTTTCTTT. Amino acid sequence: CASSQAGLMNTEAFF.